This T cell receptor beta chain originates from a study of CD4 T cells in relation to SARS-CoV-2 and coronaviruses. Study details: Shared crossreactive spike epitopes were mapped to their HLA restriction. Study results and caveats: Culture-expanded clones reflect memory recall rather than primary priming during culture.

In this sample, this clone turned up a few times. Antigen specificity is unknown. Unexposed donor CD4+ T cells date from about 2011-2018, before the COVID-19 pandemic. CD4 enrichment then naive enrichment separated naive from memory CD4+ cells. This CDR3 has 13 residues. Germline-derived CDR1 and CDR2 are MDHEN and SYDVKM. V was shortened by 8 bases and J by 10 bases, with 15 bases between the two germline ends. Profiled with immunoSEQ multiplex PCR; TCRdb holds only in-frame clones, not every one. The table has approximately 70,000 clones, over 85% seen once. The TCR sequence derives from a human donor in good health. V and J are TRBV28 and TRBJ1-6; D gene ambiguous. Material: naive CD4+ T cells from PBMCs. Subset reported: naive CD4+ T cells isolated by negative enrichment. CDR3 region: CASGRPVVSPLHF. CDR3 coding DNA: TGTGCCAGCGGAAGGCCGGTAGTATCACCCCTCCACTTT.